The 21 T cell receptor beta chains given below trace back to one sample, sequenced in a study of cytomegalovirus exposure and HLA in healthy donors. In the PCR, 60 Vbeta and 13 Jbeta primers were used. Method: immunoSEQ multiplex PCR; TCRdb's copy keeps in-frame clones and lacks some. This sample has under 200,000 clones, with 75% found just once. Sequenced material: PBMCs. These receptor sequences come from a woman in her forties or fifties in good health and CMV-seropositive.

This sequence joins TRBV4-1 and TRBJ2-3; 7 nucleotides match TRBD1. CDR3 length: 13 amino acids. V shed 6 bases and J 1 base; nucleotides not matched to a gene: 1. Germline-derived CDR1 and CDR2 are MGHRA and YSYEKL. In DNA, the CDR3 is TGCGCCAGCAGTAGGGGGCGCACAGATACGCAGTATTTT. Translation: CASSRGRTDTQYF.

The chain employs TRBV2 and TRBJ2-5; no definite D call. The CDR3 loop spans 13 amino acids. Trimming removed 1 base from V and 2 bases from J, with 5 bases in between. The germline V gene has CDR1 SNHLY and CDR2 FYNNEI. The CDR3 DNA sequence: TGTGCCAGCAGTGAAGACAATCAAGAGACCCAGTACTTC. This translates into CASSEDNQETQYF. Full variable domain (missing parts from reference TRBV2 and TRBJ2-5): EPEVTQTPSHQVTQMGQEVILRCVPISNHLYFYWYRQILGQKVEFLVSFYNNEISEKSEIFDDQFSVERPDGSNFTLKIRSTKLEDSAMYFCASSEDNQETQYFGPGTRLLVL.

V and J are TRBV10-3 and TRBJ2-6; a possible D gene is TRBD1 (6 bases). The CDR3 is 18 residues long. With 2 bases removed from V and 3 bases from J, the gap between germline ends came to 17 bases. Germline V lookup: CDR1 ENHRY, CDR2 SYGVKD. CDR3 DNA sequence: TGTGCCATCAGTGAGCGGACGGGTGCAGGGGTTGGGGCCAACGTCCTGACTTTC. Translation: CAISERTGAGVGANVLTF.

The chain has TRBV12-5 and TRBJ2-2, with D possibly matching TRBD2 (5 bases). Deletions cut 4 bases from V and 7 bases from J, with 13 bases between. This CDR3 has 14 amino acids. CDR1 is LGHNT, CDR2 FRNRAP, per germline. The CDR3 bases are TGTGCTAGTGGTTGGACCACTAGTTACGGGGAGCTGTTTTTT. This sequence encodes CASGWTTSYGELFF.

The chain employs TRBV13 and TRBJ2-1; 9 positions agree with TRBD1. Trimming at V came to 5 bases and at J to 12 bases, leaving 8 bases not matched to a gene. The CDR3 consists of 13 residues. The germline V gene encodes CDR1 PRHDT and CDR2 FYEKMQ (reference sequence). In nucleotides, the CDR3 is TGTGCCAGCAGCCCTGGGACAGGGTTTTTGCAGTTCTTC. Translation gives CASSPGTGFLQFF.

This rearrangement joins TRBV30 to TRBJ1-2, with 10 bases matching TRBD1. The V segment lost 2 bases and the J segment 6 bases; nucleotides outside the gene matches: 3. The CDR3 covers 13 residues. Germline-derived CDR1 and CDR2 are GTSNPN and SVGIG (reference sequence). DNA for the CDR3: TGTGCCTGGAGTCCAGACAGGGGGCATGGCTACACCTTC. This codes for CAWSPDRGHGYTF. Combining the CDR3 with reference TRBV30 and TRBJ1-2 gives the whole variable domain SQTIHQWPATLVQPVGSPLSLECTVEGTSNPNLYWYRQAAGRGLQLLFYSVGIGQISSEVPQNLSASRPQDRQFILSSKKLLLSDSGFYLCAWSPDRGHGYTFGSGTRLTVV.

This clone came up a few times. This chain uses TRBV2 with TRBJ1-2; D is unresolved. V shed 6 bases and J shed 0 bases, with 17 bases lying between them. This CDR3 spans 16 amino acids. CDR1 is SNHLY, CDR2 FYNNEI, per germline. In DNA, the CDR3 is TGTGCCAGCAGGCGGTTGCTACTCGAGGCTAACTATGGCTACACCTTC. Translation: CASRRLLLEANYGYTF.

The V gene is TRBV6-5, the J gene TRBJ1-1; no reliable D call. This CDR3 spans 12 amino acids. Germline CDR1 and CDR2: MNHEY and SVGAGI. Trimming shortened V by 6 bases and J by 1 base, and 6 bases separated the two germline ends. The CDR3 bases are TGTGCCAGCAGACACCCGAACACTGAAGCTTTCTTT. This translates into CASRHPNTEAFF.

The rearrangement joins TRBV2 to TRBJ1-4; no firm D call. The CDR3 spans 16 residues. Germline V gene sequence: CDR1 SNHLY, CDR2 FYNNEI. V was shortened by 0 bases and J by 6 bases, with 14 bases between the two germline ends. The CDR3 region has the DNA TGTGCCAGCAGTGAAGCTCCTCCGGAGAGCTATGAAAAACTGTTTTTT. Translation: CASSEAPPESYEKLFF.

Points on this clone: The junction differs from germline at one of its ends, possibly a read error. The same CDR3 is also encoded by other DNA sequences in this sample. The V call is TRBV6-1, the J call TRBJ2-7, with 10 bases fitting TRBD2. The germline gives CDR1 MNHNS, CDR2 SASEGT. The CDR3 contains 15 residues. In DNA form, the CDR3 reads TGTGCCAGCAGGGCCTTTCAGGGACTAGCGAGGGAGCAGTACTTT. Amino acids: CASRAFQGLAREQYF.

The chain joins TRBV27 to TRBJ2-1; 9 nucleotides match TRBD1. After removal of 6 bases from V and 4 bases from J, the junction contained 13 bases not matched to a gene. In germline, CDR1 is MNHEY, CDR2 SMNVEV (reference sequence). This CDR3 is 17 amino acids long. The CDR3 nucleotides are TGTGCCAGCAGCCCTCTACCACCGGGACAGGGTTACAATGAGCAGTTCTTC. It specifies CASSPLPPGQGYNEQFF.

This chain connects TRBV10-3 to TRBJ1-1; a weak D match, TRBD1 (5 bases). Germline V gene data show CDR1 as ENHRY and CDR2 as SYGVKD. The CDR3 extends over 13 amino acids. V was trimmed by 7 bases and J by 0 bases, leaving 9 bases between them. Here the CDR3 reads CAINGAVNTEAFF. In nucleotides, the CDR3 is TGTGCCATCAATGGGGCGGTGAACACTGAAGCTTTCTTT.

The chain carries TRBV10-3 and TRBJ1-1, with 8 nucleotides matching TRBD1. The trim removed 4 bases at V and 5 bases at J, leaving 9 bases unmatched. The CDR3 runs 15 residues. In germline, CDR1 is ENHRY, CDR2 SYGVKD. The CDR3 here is CAISGGQVLGTEAFF. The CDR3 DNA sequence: TGTGCCATCAGTGGGGGACAGGTTTTAGGTACTGAAGCTTTCTTT.

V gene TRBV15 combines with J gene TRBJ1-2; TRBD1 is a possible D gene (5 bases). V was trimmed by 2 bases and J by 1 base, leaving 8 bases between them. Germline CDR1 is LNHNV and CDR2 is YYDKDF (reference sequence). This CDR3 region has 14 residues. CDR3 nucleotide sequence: TGTGCCACCAGCAGACAGGGCTTTAACTATGGCTACACCTTC. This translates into CATSRQGFNYGYTF.

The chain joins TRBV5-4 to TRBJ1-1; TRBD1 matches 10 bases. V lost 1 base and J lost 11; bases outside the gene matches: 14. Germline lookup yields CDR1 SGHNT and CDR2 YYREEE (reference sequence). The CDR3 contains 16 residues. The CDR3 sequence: CASSLLFADRGIEAFF. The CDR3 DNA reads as TGTGCCAGCAGCTTGTTATTTGCGGACAGGGGGATAGAGGCTTTCTTT.

The CDR3 loop is CASSLRAGSPLHF. The DNA for the CDR3 is TGTGCCAGCAGCTTAAGGGCAGGTTCACCCCTCCACTTT. The J gene is TRBJ1-6, the V gene TRBV7-3; D unclear. The CDR3 extends over 13 amino acids. The V end lost 1 base, the J end lost 9 bases, and 7 bases lay between the germline ends. Germline V gene sequence: CDR1 SGHTA, CDR2 FQGTGA.

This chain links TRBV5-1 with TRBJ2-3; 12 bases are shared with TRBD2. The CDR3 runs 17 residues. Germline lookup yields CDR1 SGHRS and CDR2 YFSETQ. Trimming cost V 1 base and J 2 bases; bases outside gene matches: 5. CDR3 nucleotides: TGCGCCAGCAGCTTGACCGGACTAGCGGGGATCACAGATACGCAGTATTTT. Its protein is CASSLTGLAGITDTQYF.

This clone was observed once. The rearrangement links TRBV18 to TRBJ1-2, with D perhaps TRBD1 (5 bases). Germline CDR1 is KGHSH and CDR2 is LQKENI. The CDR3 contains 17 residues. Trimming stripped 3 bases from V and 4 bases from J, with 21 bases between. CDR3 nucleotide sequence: TGTGCCAGCTCACCTATGGAAACTTCGGGGACTCCCTATGGCTACACCTTC. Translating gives CASSPMETSGTPYGYTF.

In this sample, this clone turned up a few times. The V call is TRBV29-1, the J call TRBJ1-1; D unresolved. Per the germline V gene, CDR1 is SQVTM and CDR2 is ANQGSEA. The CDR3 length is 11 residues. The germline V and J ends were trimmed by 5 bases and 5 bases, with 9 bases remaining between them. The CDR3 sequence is CSVLAGTEAFF. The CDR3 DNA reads TGCAGCGTTCTGGCGGGGACTGAAGCTTTCTTT.

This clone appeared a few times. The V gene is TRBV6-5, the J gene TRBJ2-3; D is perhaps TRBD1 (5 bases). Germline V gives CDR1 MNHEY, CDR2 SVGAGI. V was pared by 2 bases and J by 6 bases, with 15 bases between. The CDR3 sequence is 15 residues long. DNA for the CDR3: TGTGCCAGCAGTTACGTTAGGGGATTGCGGGATACGCAGTATTTT. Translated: CASSYVRGLRDTQYF.

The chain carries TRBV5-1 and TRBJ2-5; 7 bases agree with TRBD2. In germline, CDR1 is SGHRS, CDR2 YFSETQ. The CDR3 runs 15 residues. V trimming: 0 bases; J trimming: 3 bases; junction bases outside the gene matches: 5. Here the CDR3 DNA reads TGCGCCAGCAGCTTGGCGGGGGGTACCGAAGAGACCCAGTACTTC. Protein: CASSLAGGTEETQYF.